The clone carrying this TCR beta chain appeared a few times. Its cognate antigen is unknown. Construction of TCR beta libraries relied on iRepertoire HTBI primers and on Arm-PCR targeting CDR3 regions. TCRdb processed the multiplex PCR reads anew with MiXCR; each CDR3 protein has one entry. Counted here are about 610,000 distinct CDR3 sequences, roughly 16% occurring once; the ten biggest clones make up about 12%. This CDR3 spans 15 amino acids. The germline CDR1 and CDR2 sequences are SQVTM and ANQGSEA. Trimming cost V 7 bases and J 4 bases; bases outside gene matches: 10. Time point described: newly diagnosed GD, antithyroid drugs for less than 3 months. PBMC-derived RNA was used for the TCR library. The data are from a study of regulatory T cells in long-lasting Graves disease. Study conclusions and caveats: TCR diversity was lower in persistent Graves' patients (versus newly diagnosed ones). Investigators studied peripheral blood only, not thyroid tissue.

The same sample was also used in a study of T cells in Graves' hyperthyroidism and ophthalmopathy. As that study records: Absence of ophthalmopathy progression within 18 months defined stable Graves' hyperthyroidism. Diagnostic decisions used clinical symptoms, serum thyroxine and TRAb, thyroid ultrasound and orbital computed tomography.

The sequence was collected from a man aged 18 to 35 with Graves disease. The sequences come from peripheral blood mononuclear cells (PBMCs), collected at new diagnosis, from a patient treated with antithyroid drugs. The rearrangement joins TRBV29-1 to TRBJ2-1, with 10 positions matching TRBD2. DNA of the CDR3: TGCAGCGCTCGCCCTAGCGGGAGTAAGTACAATGAGCAGTTCTTC. Protein: CSARPSGSKYNEQFF.